The clone carrying this T cell receptor (beta chain) was seen ten or more times. Germline CDR1 is ENHRY and CDR2 is SYGVKD. The length of the CDR3 is 14 residues. Trimming pared 5 bases from V and 1 base from J, leaving 11 bases between. TCRdb fed the 5' RACE reads into MiXCR, producing one record per CDR3 protein. This table has roughly 230,000 distinct CDR3 sequences, more than 15% appearing once. This entry belongs to a study of CD8 T cells in ankylosing spondylitis. The chain employs TRBV10-3 and TRBJ2-5, with D perhaps TRBD1 (6 bases). Specimen: blood, either unsorted or a sorted T cell fraction (not recorded which). This TCR was sampled from a male donor with ankylosing spondylitis or in good health (not recorded which). This CDR3 is CAISPGDIQETQYF. The CDR3 region has the DNA TGTGCCATCAGTCCAGGGGACATCCAAGAGACCCAGTACTTC.